These T cell receptor beta chains were read from a single sample in a study of blood T cell repertoires in COVID-19. Profiling relied on immunoSEQ multiplex PCR, and the TCRdb table lists in-frame clones only, not all of them. The sample carries around 250,000 clones, approximately 82% recorded once. Source material: PBMCs or T cells enriched from blood (not recorded which). The origin of the receptors is a man in his forties who had been exposed to COVID-19. CDR3s include the opening cysteine and the closing phenylalanine or tryptophan. D genes are given only for firm matches. A clone size is listed for some rows: how often the clone was seen (once, few, many), or a class if it is expanded.

>TRBV10-1|TRBJ1-1|NA|NA
TGCGCCAGCAGTGCCGAGTACGACACTGAAGCTTTCTTT
CASSAEYDTEAFF
>TRBV2|TRBJ2-3|NA|NA
TGTGCCAGCAAGCGAGCGGCTAGCACAGATACGCAGTATTTT
CASKRAASTDTQYF
>TRBV5-1|TRBJ2-1|TRBD2|once
TGCGCCAGCAGCTTGGGGCGGAGCGGGAGTAGGTCCTACAATGAGCAGTTCTTC
CASSLGRSGSRSYNEQFF
>TRBV7-9|TRBJ1-2|TRBD1|NA
TGTGCCAGCAGGGGACAGGGGGCTCCTTATTATGGCTACACCTTC
CASRGQGAPYYGYTF
>TRBV30|TRBJ1-3|NA|NA
TGTGCCTGGAGTCCAGGAGGGAACACCATATATTTT
CAWSPGGNTIYF
>TRBV12-3/TRBV12-4|TRBJ2-5|TRBD1|NA
TGTGCCAGCAGCCCAGGGGGCTTAGAGACCCAGTACTTC
CASSPGGLETQYF
>TRBV21-1|TRBJ2-3|NA|NA
TGTGCCAGCAGCCTAATAGGTCAGGGACACACAGATACGCAGTATTTT
CASSLIGQGHTDTQYF
>TRBV10-3|TRBJ1-6|TRBD1|NA
TGTGCCATCAGATCGGGACAGGGGCTCTCACCCCTCCACTTT
CAIRSGQGLSPLHF
>TRBV18|TRBJ1-4|NA|NA
TGTGCCAGCTCACCCACCTACGCGGCAACTAATGAAAAACTGTTTTTT
CASSPTYAATNEKLFF
>TRBV5-1|TRBJ2-1|NA|NA
TGCGCCAGCAGCTTCACTCGATTGAATGAGCAGTTCTTC
CASSFTRLNEQFF
>TRBV6-5|TRBJ1-6|NA|NA
TGTGCCAGCAGCGTAAAAGGGGTGAATTCACCCCTCCACTTT
CASSVKGVNSPLHF
>TRBV5-1|TRBJ2-3|NA|NA
TGCGCCAGCAGCTTGCGGGGTCTTCCCACAGATACGCAGTATTTT
CASSLRGLPTDTQYF
>TRBV28|TRBJ2-2|NA|once
TGTGCCAGCAGTTTTCCCGGGGTTCGGGCCGGGGAGCTGTTTTTT
CASSFPGVRAGELFF
>TRBV6-4|TRBJ2-7|NA|NA
TGTGCCACCTTACTCCTCTACGAGCAGTACTTC
CATLLLYEQYF
>TRBV30|TRBJ1-2|TRBD1|NA
TGTGCCTGGAGGGTGACAGGGACTAACTATGGCTACACCTTC
CAWRVTGTNYGYTF
>TRBV29-1|TRBJ1-1|TRBD1|NA
TGCAGCGTTGGAGGGCAGGGGGCCTCTGAAGCTTTCTTT
CSVGGQGASEAFF
>TRBV10-3|TRBJ2-2|TRBD1|NA
TGTGCCATCAGGGGGACAGGGGACACCGGGGAGCTGTTTTTT
CAIRGTGDTGELFF
>TRBV5-1|TRBJ1-4|TRBD1|NA
TGCGCCAGCAGCACGCACAGGGGAAATAATGAAAAACTGTTTTTT
CASSTHRGNNEKLFF
>TRBV6-1|TRBJ2-1|NA|NA
TGTGCCAGCAGTGAACAGGGGAATACCTACAATGAGCAGTTCTTC
CASSEQGNTYNEQFF
>TRBV5-6|TRBJ1-4|TRBD1|NA
TGTGCCAGCAGCTTGGGGACAGGGGTACGGGAAAAACTGTTTTTT
CASSLGTGVREKLFF
>TRBV27|TRBJ2-5|TRBD2|NA
TGTGCCAGCAGCTCAGCGGGATCGGGGCAAGAGACCCAGTACTTC
CASSSAGSGQETQYF
>TRBV7-2|TRBJ1-5|NA|NA
TGTGCCAGCAGCTTACTGGGCAGTGGATTTGAGCCCCAGCATTTT
CASSLLGSGFEPQHF
>TRBV7-9|TRBJ1-1|TRBD1|NA
TGTGCCAGCAGCCAAGGGGGCGCGTACACTGAAGCTTTCTTT
CASSQGGAYTEAFF
>TRBV19|TRBJ1-5|TRBD1|NA
TGTGCCAGTATAGGGGGCAGCCGTCGCGGGGAGCCCCAGCATTTT
CASIGGSRRGEPQHF
>TRBV5-1|TRBJ2-3|TRBD1|NA
TGCGCCAGCAGCTTGGGACAGGGGTCGACAGATACGCAGTATTTT
CASSLGQGSTDTQYF
>TRBV2|TRBJ2-2|TRBD1|NA
TGTGCCAGCACCATTGACAGGGGCCACGGGGAGCTGTTTTTT
CASTIDRGHGELFF
>TRBV24-1|TRBJ2-2|NA|NA
TGTGCCACCAGTCTAGGCCAGGGTGACACCGGGGAGCTGTTTTTT
CATSLGQGDTGELFF
>TRBV10-3|TRBJ2-3|NA|few
TGTGCCATCAGTCAGGGGTTTGGCACAGATACGCAGTATTTT
CAISQGFGTDTQYF
>TRBV13|TRBJ2-7|TRBD2|NA
TGTGCCAGCAGCTTTTTTAGCGGGAGTATCTACGAGCAGTACTTC
CASSFFSGSIYEQYF
>TRBV12-3/TRBV12-4|TRBJ2-2|NA|NA
TGTGCCAGCAGGGAACAGTACACCGGGGAGCTGTTTTTT
CASREQYTGELFF
>TRBV29-1|TRBJ2-7|NA|NA
TGCAGCGCCCTGAGTATATCCTACGAGCAGTACTTC
CSALSISYEQYF
>TRBV7-2|TRBJ2-1|TRBD2|NA
TGTGCCAGCAGCTGGACTAGCGGGGGAGCCCCCCATAATGAGCAGTTCTTC
CASSWTSGGAPHNEQFF
>TRBV9|TRBJ1-2|NA|NA
TGTGCCAGCAGCGTAGCCCCGGGGGACTATGGCTACACCTTC
CASSVAPGDYGYTF
>TRBV10-1|TRBJ2-1|TRBD2|NA
TGCGCCAGCAGTGGATTAGCGGGCGTCAGCTCCTACAATGAGCAGTTCTTC
CASSGLAGVSSYNEQFF
>TRBV10-1|TRBJ2-2|NA|NA
TGCGCCAGCAGTGTCCAGACGAACACCGGGGAGCTGTTTTTT
CASSVQTNTGELFF
>TRBV29-1|TRBJ1-2|NA|NA
TGCAGCCGAGATGGCTACACCTTC
CSRDGYTF
>TRBV3-1/TRBV3-2|TRBJ1-1|NA|NA
TGTGCCAGCAGCCCCGACCCAGGCACTGAAGCTTTCTTT
CASSPDPGTEAFF
>TRBV5-1|TRBJ2-7|NA|NA
TGCGCCAGCAGCTCCTACTACGAGCAGTACTTC
CASSSYYEQYF
>TRBV30|TRBJ1-2|NA|once
TGTGCACACACGAACGGGGAGAACTATGGCTACACCTTC
CAHTNGENYGYTF
>TRBV7-5|TRBJ1-2|NA|NA
TGTGTCAGAAGCTTACGGGGGGTGGAGTATGGCTACACCTTC
CVRSLRGVEYGYTF
>TRBV30|TRBJ1-2|NA|NA
TGTGCCTGGAGTGTTTCGGGGGTTGGCTATGGCTACACCTTC
CAWSVSGVGYGYTF
>TRBV6-5|TRBJ2-2|NA|NA
TGTGCCAGCAGAGAGCCGATGGACAGCACGGGGGAGCTGTTTTTT
CASREPMDSTGELFF
>TRBV29-1|TRBJ2-3|NA|NA
TGCAGCGTCATTGCCCCGGACTCAAGCACAGATACGCAGTATTTT
CSVIAPDSSTDTQYF
>TRBV19|TRBJ2-7|TRBD1|NA
TGTGCCAGTAGTATCGGGGGGACAGGGCCGTACGAGCAGTACTTC
CASSIGGTGPYEQYF
>TRBV25-1|TRBJ1-2|NA|NA
TGTGCCAGCAGTGACCCTCTTGGCTACACCTTC
CASSDPLGYTF
>TRBV18|TRBJ1-6|TRBD1|few
TGTGCCAGCTCACCCGGGACAGGGATCTCACCCCTCCACTTT
CASSPGTGISPLHF
>TRBV30|TRBJ1-4|TRBD1|NA
TGTGCCTTTAAATCGACAGGGATTAATGAAAAACTGTTTTTT
CAFKSTGINEKLFF
>TRBV12-3/TRBV12-4|TRBJ2-2|NA|NA
TGTGCCAGCAGTTACCGCAAACACGGGGAGCTGTTTTTT
CASSYRKHGELFF
>TRBV7-8|TRBJ2-7|NA|few
TGTGCCAGCAGCTTAGGCGTCCAACGCGAGCAGTACTTC
CASSLGVQREQYF
>TRBV7-3|TRBJ2-1|TRBD2|NA
TGTGCCAGCAGCCGCGCGGGGGGGAATGAGCAGTTCTTC
CASSRAGGNEQFF
>TRBV2|TRBJ1-2|NA|NA
TGTGCCAGCCGCTGGGCGATAGATGGCTACACCTTC
CASRWAIDGYTF
>TRBV30|TRBJ1-6|NA|few
TGTGCCTGGAGTCTTGACTCAAATTCACCCCTCCACTTT
CAWSLDSNSPLHF
>TRBV3-1/TRBV3-2|TRBJ1-5|NA|NA
TGTGCCAGCAGCCTCAGGGGACGGGGTCAGCCCCAGCATTTT
CASSLRGRGQPQHF
>TRBV3-1/TRBV3-2|TRBJ1-6|TRBD1|NA
TGTGCCAGCAGCCAAAGCCCGACAGGGCAGCGGTCACCCCTCCACTTT
CASSQSPTGQRSPLHF